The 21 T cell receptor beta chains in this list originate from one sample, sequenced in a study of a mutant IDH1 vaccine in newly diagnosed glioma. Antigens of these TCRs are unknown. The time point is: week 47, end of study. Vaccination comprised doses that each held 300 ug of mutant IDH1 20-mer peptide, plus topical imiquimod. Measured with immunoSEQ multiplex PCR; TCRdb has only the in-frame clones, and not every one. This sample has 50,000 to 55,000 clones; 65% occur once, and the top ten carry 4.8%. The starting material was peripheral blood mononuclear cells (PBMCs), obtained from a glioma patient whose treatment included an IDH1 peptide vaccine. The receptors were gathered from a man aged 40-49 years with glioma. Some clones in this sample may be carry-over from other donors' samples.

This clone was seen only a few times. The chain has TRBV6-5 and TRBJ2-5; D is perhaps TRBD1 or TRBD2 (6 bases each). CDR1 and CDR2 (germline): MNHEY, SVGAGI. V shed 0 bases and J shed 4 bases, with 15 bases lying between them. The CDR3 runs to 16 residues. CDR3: CASSYSTGGSGETQYF. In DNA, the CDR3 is TGTGCCAGCAGTTACTCGACCGGGGGCAGCGGAGAGACCCAGTACTTC.

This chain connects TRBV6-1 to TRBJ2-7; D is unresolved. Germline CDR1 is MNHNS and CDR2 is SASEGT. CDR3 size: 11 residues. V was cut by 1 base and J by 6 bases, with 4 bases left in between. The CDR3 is CASSEGIEQYF. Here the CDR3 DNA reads TGTGCCAGCAGTGAAGGGATCGAGCAGTACTTC.

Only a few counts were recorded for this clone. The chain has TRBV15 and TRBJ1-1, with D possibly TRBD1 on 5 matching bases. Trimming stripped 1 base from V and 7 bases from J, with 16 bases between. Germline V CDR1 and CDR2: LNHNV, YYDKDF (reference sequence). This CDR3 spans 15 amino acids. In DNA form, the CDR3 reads TGTGCCACCAGCAGAGGGGGGTTGACGGGGGATGAAGCTTTCTTT. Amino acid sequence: CATSRGGLTGDEAFF.

The CDR3 nucleotides are TGTGCCAGCAGCAGGCCCCCCGGCTACGAGCAGTACTTC. Protein sequence: CASSRPPGYEQYF. This chain uses TRBV5-5 with TRBJ2-7; D remains unclear. The ends were cut back, 4 bases at V and 3 bases at J, with 11 bases in the middle. Germline V gives CDR1 SGHKS, CDR2 YYEKEE (reference sequence). CDR3 size: 13 residues.

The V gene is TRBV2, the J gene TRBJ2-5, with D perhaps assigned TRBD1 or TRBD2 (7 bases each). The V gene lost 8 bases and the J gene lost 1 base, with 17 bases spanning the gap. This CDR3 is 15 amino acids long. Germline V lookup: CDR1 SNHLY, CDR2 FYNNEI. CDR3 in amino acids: CASGRQGGGQETQYF. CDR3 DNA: TGTGCCAGCGGGAGACAGGGAGGGGGCCAAGAGACCCAGTACTTC.

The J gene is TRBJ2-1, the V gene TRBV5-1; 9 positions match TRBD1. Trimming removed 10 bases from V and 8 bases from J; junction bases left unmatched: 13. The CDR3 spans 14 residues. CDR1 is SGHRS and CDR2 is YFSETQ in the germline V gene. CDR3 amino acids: CAGTGTGYIDEQFF. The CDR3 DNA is TGCGCCGGAACCGGGACAGGGTACATCGATGAGCAGTTCTTC.

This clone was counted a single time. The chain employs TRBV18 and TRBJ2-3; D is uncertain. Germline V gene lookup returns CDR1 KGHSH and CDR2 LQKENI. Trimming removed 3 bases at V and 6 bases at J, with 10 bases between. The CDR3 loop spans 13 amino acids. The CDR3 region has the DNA TGTGCCAGCTCACCCAGCCCCCTCGATACGCAGTATTTT. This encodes CASSPSPLDTQYF.

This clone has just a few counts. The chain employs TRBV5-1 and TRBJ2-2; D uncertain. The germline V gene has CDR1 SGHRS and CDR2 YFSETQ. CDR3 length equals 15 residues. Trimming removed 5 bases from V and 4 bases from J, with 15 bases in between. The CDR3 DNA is TGCGCCAGCAGAGAACCCGGGTTGGGCACCGGGGAGCTGTTTTTT. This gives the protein CASREPGLGTGELFF.

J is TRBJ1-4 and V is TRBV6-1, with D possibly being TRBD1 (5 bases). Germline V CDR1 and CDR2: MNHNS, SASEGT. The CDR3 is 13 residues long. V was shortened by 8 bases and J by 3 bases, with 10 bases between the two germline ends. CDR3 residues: CASVYRSNEKLFF. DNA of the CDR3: TGTGCCAGCGTCTACAGGTCTAATGAAAAACTGTTTTTT.

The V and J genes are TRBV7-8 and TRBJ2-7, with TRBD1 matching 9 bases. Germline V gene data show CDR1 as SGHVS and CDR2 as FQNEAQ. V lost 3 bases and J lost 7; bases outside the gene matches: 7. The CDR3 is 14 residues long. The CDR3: CASSFWDRATEQYF. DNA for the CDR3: TGTGCCAGCAGCTTCTGGGACAGGGCAACGGAGCAGTACTTC. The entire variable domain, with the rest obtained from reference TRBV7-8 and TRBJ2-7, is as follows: GAGVSQSPRYKVAKRGQDVALRCDPISGHVSLFWYQQALGQGPEFLTYFQNEAQLDKSGLPSDRFFAERPEGSVSTLKIQRTQQEDSAVYLCASSFWDRATEQYFGPGTRLTVT.

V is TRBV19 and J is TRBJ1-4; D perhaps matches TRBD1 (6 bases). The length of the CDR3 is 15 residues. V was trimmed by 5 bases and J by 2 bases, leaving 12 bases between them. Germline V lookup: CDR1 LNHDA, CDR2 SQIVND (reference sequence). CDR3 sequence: CASSGGRMTNEKLFF. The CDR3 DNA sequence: TGTGCCAGTAGTGGGGGGCGCATGACTAATGAAAAACTGTTTTTT.

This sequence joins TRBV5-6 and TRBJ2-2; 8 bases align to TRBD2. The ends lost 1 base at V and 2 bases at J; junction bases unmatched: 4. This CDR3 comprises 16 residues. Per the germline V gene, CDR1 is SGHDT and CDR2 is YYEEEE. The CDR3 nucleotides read TGTGCCAGCAGCTTGATGCGGACTAGCAACACCGGGGAGCTGTTTTTT. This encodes CASSLMRTSNTGELFF. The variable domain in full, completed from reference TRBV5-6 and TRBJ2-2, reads DAGVTQSPTHLIKTRGQQVTLRCSPKSGHDTVSWYQQALGQGPQFIFQYYEEEERQRGNFPDRFSGHQFPNYSSELNVNALLLGDSALYLCASSLMRTSNTGELFFGEGSRLTVL.

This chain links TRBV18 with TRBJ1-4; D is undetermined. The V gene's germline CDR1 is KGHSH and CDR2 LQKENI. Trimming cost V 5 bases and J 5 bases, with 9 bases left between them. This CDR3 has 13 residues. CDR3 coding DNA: TGTGCCAGCTCAAGGTCGGGGAATGAAAAACTGTTTTTT. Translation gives CASSRSGNEKLFF.

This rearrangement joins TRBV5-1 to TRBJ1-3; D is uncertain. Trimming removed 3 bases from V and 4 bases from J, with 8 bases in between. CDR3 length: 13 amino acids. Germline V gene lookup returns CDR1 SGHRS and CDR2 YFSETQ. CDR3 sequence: CASSYGPGNTIYF. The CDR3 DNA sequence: TGCGCCAGCAGCTACGGCCCGGGAAACACCATATATTTT.

The CDR3 is CASSSGQGAAGNTIYF. For the CDR3, the DNA is TGCGCCAGCAGCTCGGGACAGGGGGCGGCGGGAAACACCATATATTTT. This chain joins TRBV5-1 and TRBJ1-3; the match to TRBD1 covers 12 bases. The J segment lost 4 bases and the V segment lost 3 bases, leaving 5 bases of the junction unmatched. The CDR3 has 16 residues. Germline CDR1 SGHRS, CDR2 YFSETQ.

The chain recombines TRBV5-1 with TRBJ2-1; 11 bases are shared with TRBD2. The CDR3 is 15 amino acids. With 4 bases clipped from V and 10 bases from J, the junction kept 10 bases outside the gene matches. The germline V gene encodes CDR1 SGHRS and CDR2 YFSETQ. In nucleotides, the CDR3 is TGCGCCAGCAGCGAGGGACTAGCGGTGGTCTCAGAGCAGTTCTTC. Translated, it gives CASSEGLAVVSEQFF.

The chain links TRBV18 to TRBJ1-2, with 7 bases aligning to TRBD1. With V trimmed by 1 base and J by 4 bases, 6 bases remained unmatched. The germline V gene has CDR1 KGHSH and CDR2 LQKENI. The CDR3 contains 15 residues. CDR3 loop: CASSPQGAQGYGYTF. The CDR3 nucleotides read TGTGCCAGCTCACCACAGGGGGCGCAAGGCTATGGCTACACCTTC.

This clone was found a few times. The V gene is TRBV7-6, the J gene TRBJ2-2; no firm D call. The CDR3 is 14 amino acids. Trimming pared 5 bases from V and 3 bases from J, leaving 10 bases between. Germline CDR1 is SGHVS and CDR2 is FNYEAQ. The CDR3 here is CASSVYTDTGELFF. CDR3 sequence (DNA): TGTGCCAGCAGCGTATACACTGACACCGGGGAGCTGTTTTTT.

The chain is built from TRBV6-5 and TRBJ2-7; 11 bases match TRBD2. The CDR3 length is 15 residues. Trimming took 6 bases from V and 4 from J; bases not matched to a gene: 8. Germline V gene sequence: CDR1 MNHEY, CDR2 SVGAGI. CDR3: CASRDGTSGRYEQYF. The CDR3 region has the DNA TGTGCCAGCAGAGACGGGACTAGCGGACGATACGAGCAGTACTTC.

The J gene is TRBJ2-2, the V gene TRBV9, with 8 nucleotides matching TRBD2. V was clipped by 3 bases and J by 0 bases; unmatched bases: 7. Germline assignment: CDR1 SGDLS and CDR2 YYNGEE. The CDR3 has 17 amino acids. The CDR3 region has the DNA TGTGCCAGCAGCGGTGGAACTAGCGGAACGAACACCGGGGAGCTGTTTTTT. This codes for CASSGGTSGTNTGELFF.

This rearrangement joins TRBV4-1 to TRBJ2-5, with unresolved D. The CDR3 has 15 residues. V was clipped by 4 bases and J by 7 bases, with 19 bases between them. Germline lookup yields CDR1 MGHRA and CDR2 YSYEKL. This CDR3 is CASSPTAIFSATQYF. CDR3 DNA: TGCGCCAGCAGCCCAACTGCTATCTTTAGTGCGACCCAGTACTTC.